What follows are 32 T cell receptor beta chains derived from one specimen sequenced in a study of blood T cells in healthy people across ages. Through a sample-barcoded 5' primer and a J-beta primer mix, a second PCR was run for roughly 7 to 11 cycles. TCRdb recomputed calls from the 5' RACE reads with MiXCR, one row per CDR3 protein. Here the sample spans about 570,000 distinct CDR3 sequences, 27% being singletons. Material for sequencing was blood. The receptors shown here come from a woman aged 70-85 years in good health.

The chain recombines TRBV12-5 with TRBJ1-1, with unresolved D. Trimming stripped 2 bases from V and 3 bases from J, with 4 bases between. The CDR3 sequence is 12 residues long. In germline, CDR1 is LGHNT, CDR2 FRNRAP. The CDR3 sequence: CASGLTYTEAFF. In nucleotides, the CDR3 is TGTGCTAGTGGTTTGACATACACTGAAGCTTTCTTT. Drawing the rest from reference TRBV12-5 and TRBJ1-1, the complete variable domain is DARVTQTPRHKVTEMGQEVTMRCQPILGHNTVFWYRQTMMQGLELLAYFRNRAPLDDSGMPKDRFSAEMPDATLATLKIQPSEPRDSAVYFCASGLTYTEAFFGQGTRLTVV.

The chain is built from TRBV7-9 and TRBJ1-1; D is ambiguous. Germline CDR1 and CDR2: SEHNR and FQNEAQ (reference sequence). Trimming took off 2 bases at V and 7 bases at J, with 8 bases between the two ends. The CDR3 totals 12 residues. Here the CDR3 DNA reads TGTGCCAGCAGCTTATATGCAGGTGAAGCTTTCTTT. Amino acid sequence: CASSLYAGEAFF.

This clonotype was counted a single time. The V and J genes are TRBV7-2 and TRBJ2-5; D is perhaps TRBD1 or TRBD2 (7 bases each). The CDR3 totals 14 residues. Germline V gives CDR1 SGHTA, CDR2 FQGNSA. The V end was cut by 5 bases, the J end by 4 bases, with 14 bases between. The CDR3 DNA reads as TGTGCCAGCAGCCCGCAGGGGGGGTCAGAGACCCAGTACTTC. Translated, it gives CASSPQGGSETQYF.

This clonotype was seen a handful of times. The chain employs TRBV20-1 and TRBJ2-1, with 7 bases that match TRBD1. Judging by the DNA end, TRBJ2-5 fits better; the J call may be wrong. The germline V gene encodes CDR1 DFQATT and CDR2 SNEGSKA (reference sequence). This CDR3 comprises 15 residues. The CDR3 loop is CSARTPGTAEETQYF. As DNA, the CDR3 is TGCAGTGCTAGAACCCCCGGGACAGCAGAAGAGACCCAGTACTTC.

This clonotype has a handful of counts. One end of the junction does not line up with germline, which may come from a read error. This sequence joins TRBV18 and TRBJ2-3, with 10 positions matching TRBD2. This CDR3 is built from 16 residues. In germline, CDR1 is KGHSH, CDR2 LQKENI. The chain's CDR3 is CAGSSLLAGPTDTQYF. The CDR3 DNA sequence: TGTGCCGGCTCATCCTTACTAGCGGGGCCCACAGATACGCAGTATTTT. Looking up the rest from reference TRBV18 and TRBJ2-3 gives the full variable domain: NAGVMQNPRHLVRRRGQEARLRCSPMKGHSHVYWYRQLPEEGLKFMVYLQKENIIDESGMPKERFSAEFPKEGPSILRIQQVVRGDSAAYFCAGSSLLAGPTDTQYFGPGTRLTVL.

The chain employs TRBV7-3 and TRBJ2-1; the D gene is possibly TRBD1 (6 bases). The germline V gene encodes CDR1 SGHTA and CDR2 FQGTGA. This CDR3 has 15 residues. Trimming left V 3 bases short and J 7 bases short, with 16 bases between. The chain's CDR3 is CASSLSAFRGNEQFF. The CDR3 DNA is TGTGCCAGCAGCTTGTCAGCTTTTAGGGGGAATGAGCAGTTCTTC.

The chain combines TRBV25-1 with TRBJ2-4; D may be TRBD2 (5 bases). The germline V gene encodes CDR1 MGHDK and CDR2 SYGVNS. The CDR3 contains 14 residues. The germline V and J ends were trimmed by 3 bases and 2 bases, with 8 bases remaining between them. The CDR3: CASSDWETKNIQYF. DNA for the CDR3: TGTGCCAGCAGTGATTGGGAGACCAAAAACATTCAGTACTTC. Based on the CDR3 plus reference TRBV25-1 and TRBJ2-4, the full variable domain is EADIYQTPRYLVIGTGKKITLECSQTMGHDKMYWYQQDPGMELHLIHYSYGVNSTEKGDLSSESTVSRIRTEHFPLTLESARPSHTSQYLCASSDWETKNIQYFGAGTRLSVL.

This clonotype was seen only a few times. The rearrangement links TRBV9 to TRBJ2-2, with 7 bases that match TRBD1. This CDR3 has 16 amino acids. V shed 4 bases and J 8 bases; nucleotides not matched to a gene: 14. CDR1 is SGDLS and CDR2 is YYNGEE in the germline V gene. As DNA, the CDR3 is TGTGCCAGCAGCAGGGGGCAGGGTATTGTCGGAGGGGAGCTGTTTTTT. Its translation: CASSRGQGIVGGELFF.

The chain carries TRBV24-1 and TRBJ2-1; 9 nucleotides match TRBD1. Germline V CDR1 and CDR2: KGHDR, SFDVKD. The CDR3 is made up of 15 amino acids. Trimming removed 12 bases from V and 9 bases from J; junction bases left unmatched: 17. The CDR3 region is CAVEKAGTGHSEQFF. The CDR3 bases are TGTGCCGTCGAAAAGGCCGGGACAGGGCATTCTGAGCAGTTCTTC.

Of note for this clonotype: Germline is not matched at one junction end, which may reflect a read error. This sequence joins TRBV7-2 and TRBJ1-6, with 7 bases that match TRBD1. The V gene's germline CDR1 is SGHTA and CDR2 FQGNSA. The CDR3 has 15 amino acids. CDR3 bases: TGTGCCGGCAGCTATCAGACAGGGACCGCTTCACCCCTCCACTTT. This sequence encodes CAGSYQTGTASPLHF.

The chain couples TRBV20-1 to TRBJ1-2; 8 bases match TRBD1. The length of the CDR3 is 18 residues. Looked up from germline, CDR1 is DFQATT and CDR2 is SNEGSKA (reference sequence). V trimming: 0 bases; J trimming: 2 bases; junction bases outside the gene matches: 14. The CDR3 DNA reads as TGCAGTGCTAGAGATCGGGGTACAGGGACAGGAAAAAACTATGGCTACACCTTC. It yields the protein CSARDRGTGTGKNYGYTF.

The chain is built from TRBV10-3 and TRBJ1-1, with 7 bases matching TRBD1. V trimming: 7 bases; J trimming: 1 base; junction bases outside the gene matches: 3. Per the germline V gene, CDR1 is ENHRY and CDR2 is SYGVKD. The CDR3 runs to 13 residues. CDR3 amino acids: CAITRQGNTEAFF. In DNA, the CDR3 is TGTGCCATCACCCGACAGGGGAACACTGAAGCTTTCTTT.

This clonotype appeared a few times. The J gene is TRBJ2-1, the V gene TRBV7-3; D remains ambiguous. Germline lookup yields CDR1 SGHTA and CDR2 FQGTGA. Trimming removed 3 bases at V and 3 bases at J, with 6 bases between. CDR3 length: 13 amino acids. In DNA form, the CDR3 reads TGTGCCAGCAGCTTTGGCCTCTACAATGAGCAGTTCTTC. As protein: CASSFGLYNEQFF.

This clonotype was observed a few times. CDR3 sequence: CASSDRKETQYF. DNA for the CDR3: TGTGCCAGCAGTGATAGGAAAGAGACCCAGTACTTC. V gene TRBV25-1 combines with J gene TRBJ2-5; D is unclear. This CDR3 region has 12 residues. Trimming took 3 bases from V and 3 from J, leaving 5 bases between them. Germline V CDR1 and CDR2: MGHDK, SYGVNS. The full variable domain, with the rest looked up from reference TRBV25-1 and TRBJ2-5, is EADIYQTPRYLVIGTGKKITLECSQTMGHDKMYWYQQDPGMELHLIHYSYGVNSTEKGDLSSESTVSRIRTEHFPLTLESARPSHTSQYLCASSDRKETQYFGPGTRLLVL.

The J gene is TRBJ2-7, the V gene TRBV4-3; 11 nucleotides agree with TRBD1. The CDR3 has 16 amino acids. The germline V gene encodes CDR1 LGHNA and CDR2 YSLEER. Unmatched junction bases numbered 5, after V lost 1 base and J lost 3 bases. The CDR3 loop is CASSQGAGTGGYEQYF. Here the CDR3 DNA reads TGCGCCAGCAGCCAAGGCGCCGGGACAGGGGGCTACGAGCAGTACTTC.

The chain employs TRBV20-1 and TRBJ2-5, with unresolved D. Germline V gene lookup returns CDR1 DFQATT and CDR2 SNEGSKA (reference sequence). CDR3 length: 12 amino acids. Trimming removed 3 bases at V and 7 bases at J, with 12 bases between. The chain's CDR3 is CSASSASGTQYF. DNA for the CDR3: TGCAGTGCTAGTTCCGCCTCGGGGACCCAGTACTTC.

The gene calls are TRBV12-3 or TRBV12-4 and TRBJ2-5; 10 positions match TRBD1. CDR3 length: 16 amino acids. After removal of 5 bases from V and 5 bases from J, the junction contained 11 bases not matched to a gene. The CDR3 DNA sequence: TGTGCCAGCAGTCCCCGGGACAGGGGAGTTCGGGAGACCCAGTACTTC. Residues: CASSPRDRGVRETQYF.

In nucleotides, the CDR3 is TGCAGCGTCAAGCCATTTGTTGCCGAGGGTGAAGCTTTCTTT. This codes for CSVKPFVAEGEAFF. The chain joins TRBV29-1 to TRBJ1-1; D is uncertain. The germline V and J ends were trimmed by 6 bases and 7 bases, with 21 bases remaining between them. The germline CDR1 and CDR2 sequences are SQVTM and ANQGSEA. CDR3 length equals 14 residues.

The chain uses TRBV20-1 and TRBJ1-3; 9 bases map to TRBD1. Germline V gene data show CDR1 as DFQATT and CDR2 as SNEGSKA (reference sequence). The CDR3 extends over 17 amino acids. With 2 bases clipped from V and 9 bases from J, the junction kept 17 bases outside the gene matches. The CDR3 sequence: CSARPQGARVLGATIYF. The CDR3 coding sequence is TGCAGTGCTAGACCACAGGGGGCGCGGGTACTCGGGGCCACCATATATTTT.

This clonotype has only one observation. The gene calls are TRBV4-2 and TRBJ2-1; 9 positions agree with TRBD2. With 0 bases clipped from V and 7 bases from J, the junction kept 7 bases outside the gene matches. The V gene's germline CDR1 is LGHNA and CDR2 YNFKEQ. This CDR3 contains 16 residues. The CDR3 region is CASSQDRTSAPNEQFF. For the CDR3, the DNA is TGTGCCAGCAGCCAAGATAGGACTAGCGCCCCTAATGAGCAGTTCTTC.

This clonotype was observed at least ten times. V is TRBV20-1 and J is TRBJ2-7; 9 bases align to TRBD1. This CDR3 is 13 amino acids long. Germline V CDR1 and CDR2: DFQATT, SNEGSKA (reference sequence). V was clipped by 5 bases and J by 2 bases; unmatched bases: 4. The CDR3 loop is CSAPGTGPYEQYF. In DNA, the CDR3 is TGCAGTGCTCCCGGGACAGGGCCCTACGAGCAGTACTTC.

The V gene is TRBV7-2, the J gene TRBJ1-1; D remains unclear. V shed 5 bases and J shed 11 bases, with 15 bases lying between them. The CDR3 sequence is 12 residues long. The germline CDR1 and CDR2 sequences are SGHTA and FQGNSA. CDR3 in amino acids: CASSTEEARAFF. Written as DNA, the CDR3 is TGTGCCAGCAGCACAGAGGAGGCCCGTGCTTTCTTT.

This clonotype came up a few times. The genes are TRBV7-2 and TRBJ2-5, with TRBD2 matching over 9 bases. The CDR3 contains 17 residues. The germline gives CDR1 SGHTA, CDR2 FQGNSA. The V gene end was trimmed by 3 bases and the J gene end by 0 bases; junction bases not matched to a gene: 8. CDR3 DNA sequence: TGTGCCAGCAGCTTGGTTAGCGGGGGTCTATACCAAGAGACCCAGTACTTC. Translated, it gives CASSLVSGGLYQETQYF. The whole variable domain, remainder taken from reference TRBV7-2 and TRBJ2-5, is GAGVSQSPSNKVTEKGKDVELRCDPISGHTALYWYRQSLGQGLEFLIYFQGNSAPDKSGLPSDRFSAERTGGSVSTLTIQRTQQEDSAVYLCASSLVSGGLYQETQYFGPGTRLLVL.

This clonotype was seen a handful of times. This chain joins TRBV2 and TRBJ1-1; possibly TRBD1 for D (5 bases). This CDR3 has 16 amino acids. Germline V CDR1 and CDR2: SNHLY, FYNNEI. Trimming removed 7 bases at V and 0 bases at J, with 18 bases between. CDR3 nucleotide sequence: TGTGCCAGCAAAGAGGGAGAGGGGCATATGAACACTGAAGCTTTCTTT. Its translation: CASKEGEGHMNTEAFF.

The chain couples TRBV12-3 or TRBV12-4 to TRBJ2-5; TRBD1 is a possible D gene (6 bases). The CDR3 runs 14 residues. The germline V and J ends were trimmed by 2 bases and 7 bases, with 14 bases remaining between them. Written as DNA, the CDR3 is TGTGCCAGCAGTTTAACGGGACAATCAGGGACCCAGTACTTC. Protein product: CASSLTGQSGTQYF.

This clonotype has a handful of counts. The rearrangement links TRBV20-1 to TRBJ2-5; TRBD2 matches at 7 bases. The J segment lost 1 base and the V segment lost 3 bases, leaving 5 bases of the junction unmatched. This CDR3 has 14 amino acids. Germline CDR1 and CDR2: DFQATT and SNEGSKA (reference sequence). CDR3 sequence reads: CSASRAGFQETQYF. The DNA for the CDR3 is TGCAGTGCTAGCAGAGCGGGATTCCAAGAGACCCAGTACTTC.

The rearrangement links TRBV4-3 to TRBJ1-5; D not certain. The CDR3 totals 16 residues. CDR1 and CDR2 (germline): LGHNA, YSLEER. Trimming shortened V by 4 bases and J by 1 base, and 14 bases separated the two germline ends. The CDR3 DNA sequence: TGCGCCAGCAGCCCGGGAACCTACAGAAGCAATCAGCCCCAGCATTTT. Translating it yields CASSPGTYRSNQPQHF.

This clonotype was observed a handful of times. This sequence joins TRBV12-5 and TRBJ1-2; D not resolved. With 3 bases removed from V and 6 bases from J, the gap between germline ends came to 11 bases. The germline gives CDR1 LGHNT, CDR2 FRNRAP. The CDR3 runs to 13 residues. The CDR3 region is CASGFSAGDGYTF. The CDR3, as DNA: TGTGCTAGTGGTTTCTCGGCCGGGGATGGCTACACCTTC.

This chain joins TRBV5-1 and TRBJ1-1, with 7 bases aligning to TRBD1. V lost 5 bases, J lost 0 bases, and 10 bases stayed unmatched. In germline, CDR1 is SGHRS, CDR2 YFSETQ. The CDR3 extends over 16 amino acids. The CDR3 DNA reads as TGCGCCAGCAGAGAGGGGGCAGGGTACATGAACACTGAAGCTTTCTTT. This encodes CASREGAGYMNTEAFF.

The rearrangement links TRBV7-2 to TRBJ2-2; a possible D gene is TRBD1 (7 bases). V lost 4 bases, J lost 5 bases, and 14 bases lay in between. The CDR3 has 15 amino acids. Germline V CDR1 and CDR2: SGHTA, FQGNSA. The CDR3 nucleotides are TGTGCCAGCAGCTCCCAGGGGGGAGGTACCGGGGAGCTGTTTTTT. This translates into CASSSQGGGTGELFF.

This clonotype was counted only a few times. The rearrangement joins TRBV20-1 to TRBJ2-1; the D is unclear. Germline CDR1 and CDR2: DFQATT and SNEGSKA (reference sequence). The CDR3 covers 10 residues. Trimming cost V 0 bases and J 12 bases, with 6 bases left between them. CDR3 sequence: CSAREQRQFF. The CDR3 bases are TGCAGTGCTAGAGAACAAAGGCAGTTCTTC.

DNA for the CDR3: TGTGCCAGCAGCTTAACAGGGGGGGAAGGCTACACCTTC. Amino acids: CASSLTGGEGYTF. J is TRBJ1-2 and V is TRBV7-2; 8 nucleotides match TRBD1. J gave up 8 bases and V 2 bases, and 4 bases lay outside the gene matches. This CDR3 region has 13 residues. The germline V gene encodes CDR1 SGHTA and CDR2 FQGNSA.